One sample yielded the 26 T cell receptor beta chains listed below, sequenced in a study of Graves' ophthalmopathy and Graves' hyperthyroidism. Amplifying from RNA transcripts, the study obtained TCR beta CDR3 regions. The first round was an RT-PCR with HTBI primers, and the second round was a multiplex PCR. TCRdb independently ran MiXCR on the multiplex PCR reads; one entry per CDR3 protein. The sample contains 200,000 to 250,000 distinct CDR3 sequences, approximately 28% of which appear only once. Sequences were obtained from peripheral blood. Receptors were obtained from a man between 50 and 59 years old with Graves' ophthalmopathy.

DNA of the CDR3: TGTGCCAGCAGTCCGGTCGACAGGCGACCTCGACCCCAGCATTTT. The encoded protein is CASSPVDRRPRPQHF. The chain links TRBV12-3 or TRBV12-4 to TRBJ1-5; maybe TRBD1 (6 bases). This CDR3 is 15 amino acids long. Trimming stripped 5 bases from V and 10 bases from J, with 21 bases between.

CDR3 bases: TGTGCCAGTAGTGCGGGGGGGAACACTGAAGCTTTCTTT. Encoded protein: CASSAGGNTEAFF. V gene TRBV19 combines with J gene TRBJ1-1; possible D gene TRBD1, 5 bases. Germline V CDR1 and CDR2: LNHDA, SQIVND (reference sequence). Trimming took off 5 bases at V and 1 base at J, with 8 bases between the two ends. The CDR3 consists of 13 residues.

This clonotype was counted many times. CDR3 DNA: TGTGCCAGCAGTTTGACACCACTTGATCAGCCCCAGCATTTT. It encodes CASSLTPLDQPQHF. The V gene is TRBV6-5, the J gene TRBJ1-5; no clear D. This CDR3 is 14 amino acids long. Trimming removed 4 bases from V and 5 bases from J, with 12 bases in between. Looked up from germline, CDR1 is MNHEY and CDR2 is SVGAGI.

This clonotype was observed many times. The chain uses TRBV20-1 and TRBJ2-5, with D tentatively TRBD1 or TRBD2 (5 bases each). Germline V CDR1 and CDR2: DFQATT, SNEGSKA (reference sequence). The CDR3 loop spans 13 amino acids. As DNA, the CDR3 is TGCAGCGCGTTGGACCAGGGCGGGGAGACCCAGTACTTC. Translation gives CSALDQGGETQYF.

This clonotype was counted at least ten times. The CDR3 DNA follows: TGTGCCAGCAGTTTAGACACTGAAGCTTTCTTT. Translation gives CASSLDTEAFF. The chain links TRBV28 to TRBJ1-1, with D uncertain. Germline CDR1 MDHEN, CDR2 SYDVKM. This CDR3 comprises 11 residues. The V gene lost 2 bases and the J gene lost 3 bases, with 1 base spanning the gap.

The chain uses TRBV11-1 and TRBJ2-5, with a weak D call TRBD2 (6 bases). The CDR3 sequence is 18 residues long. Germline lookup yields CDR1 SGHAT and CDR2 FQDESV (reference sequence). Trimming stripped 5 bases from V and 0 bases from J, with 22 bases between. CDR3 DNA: TGTGCCAGCAGCCCCCGGACTACCCCTTTGGCGCACCAAGAGACCCAGTACTTC. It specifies CASSPRTTPLAHQETQYF. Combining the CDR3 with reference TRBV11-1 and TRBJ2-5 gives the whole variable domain EAEVAQSPRYKITEKSQAVAFWCDPISGHATLYWYRQILGQGPELLVQFQDESVVDDSQLPKDRFSAERLKGVDSTLKIQPAELGDSAMYLCASSPRTTPLAHQETQYFGPGTRLLVL.

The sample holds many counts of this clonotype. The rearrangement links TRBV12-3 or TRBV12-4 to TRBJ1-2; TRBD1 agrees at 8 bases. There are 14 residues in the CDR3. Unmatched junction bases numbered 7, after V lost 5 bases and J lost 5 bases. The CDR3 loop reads CASSPDRQGYGYTF. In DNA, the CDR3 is TGTGCCAGCAGTCCCGACCGACAGGGGTATGGCTACACCTTC.

CDR3 nucleotide sequence: TGCAGTGCTAGTCCGGGACAGGGGGCCGACGGGGAGCTGTTTTTT. Translation: CSASPGQGADGELFF. The chain couples TRBV20-1 to TRBJ2-2; 12 bases match TRBD1. After removal of 3 bases from V and 7 bases from J, the junction contained 6 bases not matched to a gene. The germline V gene encodes CDR1 DFQATT and CDR2 SNEGSKA (reference sequence). The CDR3 totals 15 residues.

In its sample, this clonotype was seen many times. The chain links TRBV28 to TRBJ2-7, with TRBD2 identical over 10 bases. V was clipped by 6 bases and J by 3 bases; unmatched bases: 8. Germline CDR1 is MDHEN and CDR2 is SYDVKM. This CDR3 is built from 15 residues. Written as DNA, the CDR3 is TGTGCCAGCAGCCGTTCCGGGACTAGCGTCTACGAGCAGTACTTC. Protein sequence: CASSRSGTSVYEQYF.

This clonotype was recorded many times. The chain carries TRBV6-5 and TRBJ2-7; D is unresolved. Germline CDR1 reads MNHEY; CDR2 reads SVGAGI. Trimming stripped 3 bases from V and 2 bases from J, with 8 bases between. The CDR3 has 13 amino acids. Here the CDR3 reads CASSYDGAYEQYF. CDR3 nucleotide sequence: TGTGCCAGCAGTTATGACGGAGCCTACGAGCAGTACTTC.

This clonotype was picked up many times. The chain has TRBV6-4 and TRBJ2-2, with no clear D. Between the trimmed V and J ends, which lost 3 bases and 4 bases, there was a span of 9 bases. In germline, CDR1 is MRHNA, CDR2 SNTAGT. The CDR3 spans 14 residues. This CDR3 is CASSEGFGTGELFF. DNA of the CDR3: TGTGCCAGCAGTGAGGGGTTCGGCACCGGGGAGCTGTTTTTT.

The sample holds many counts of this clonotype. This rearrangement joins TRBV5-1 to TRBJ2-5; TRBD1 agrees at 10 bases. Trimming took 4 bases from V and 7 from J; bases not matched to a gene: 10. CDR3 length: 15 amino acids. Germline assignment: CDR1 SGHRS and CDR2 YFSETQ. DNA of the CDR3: TGCGCCAGCAGCGAATCGGGGACAGGGGTCCGGACCCAGTACTTC. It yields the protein CASSESGTGVRTQYF.

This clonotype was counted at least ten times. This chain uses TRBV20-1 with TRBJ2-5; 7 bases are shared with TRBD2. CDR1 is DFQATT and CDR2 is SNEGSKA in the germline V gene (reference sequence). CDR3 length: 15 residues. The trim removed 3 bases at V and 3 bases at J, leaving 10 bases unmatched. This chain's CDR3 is CSARRSGNTKETQYF. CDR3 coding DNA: TGCAGTGCTAGGAGGAGCGGGAATACAAAAGAGACCCAGTACTTC.

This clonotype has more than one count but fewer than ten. CDR3 coding DNA: TGTGCCAACTCAAAGGGTAACCAAGAGACCCAGTACTTC. The encoded protein is CANSKGNQETQYF. V gene TRBV28 combines with J gene TRBJ2-5; D remains ambiguous. The CDR3 length is 13 residues. Germline CDR1 and CDR2: MDHEN and SYDVKM. V was trimmed by 10 bases and J by 0 bases, leaving 12 bases between them.

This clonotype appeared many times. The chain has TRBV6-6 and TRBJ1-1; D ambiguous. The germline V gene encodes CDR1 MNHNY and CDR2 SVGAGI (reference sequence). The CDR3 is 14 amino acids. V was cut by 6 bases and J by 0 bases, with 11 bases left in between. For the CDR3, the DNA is TGTGCCAGCAGAACCCCGAGGGTGAACACTGAAGCTTTCTTT. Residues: CASRTPRVNTEAFF.

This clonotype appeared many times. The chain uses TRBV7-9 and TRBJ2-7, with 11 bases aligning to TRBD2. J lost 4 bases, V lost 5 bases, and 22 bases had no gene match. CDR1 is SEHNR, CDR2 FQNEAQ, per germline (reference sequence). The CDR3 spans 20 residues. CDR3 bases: TGTGCCAGCAGCGACCCTCTACAGAAACTTACTAGCGGGAGTAGGTACGAGCAGTACTTC. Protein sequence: CASSDPLQKLTSGSRYEQYF.

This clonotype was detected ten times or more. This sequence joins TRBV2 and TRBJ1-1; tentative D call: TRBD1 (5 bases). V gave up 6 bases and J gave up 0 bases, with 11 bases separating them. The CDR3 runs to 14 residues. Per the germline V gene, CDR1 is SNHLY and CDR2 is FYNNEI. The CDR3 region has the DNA TGTGCCAGCAGAGCGGGACTTATGAACACTGAAGCTTTCTTT. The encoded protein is CASRAGLMNTEAFF.

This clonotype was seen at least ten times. DNA of the CDR3: TGTGCCAGCAGTTTGGCAGGGGGATTCTATGGCTACACCTTC. Protein: CASSLAGGFYGYTF. The rearrangement uses TRBV12-3 or TRBV12-4 and TRBJ1-2, with TRBD1 matching over 7 bases. V shed 3 bases, J shed 4 bases, and the junction held 5 bases outside the gene matches. The CDR3 contains 14 residues.

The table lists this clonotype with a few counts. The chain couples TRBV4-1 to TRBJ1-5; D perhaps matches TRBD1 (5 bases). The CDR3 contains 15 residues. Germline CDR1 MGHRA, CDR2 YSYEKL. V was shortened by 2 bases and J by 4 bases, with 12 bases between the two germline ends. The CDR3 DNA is TGCGCCAGCAGCCAATACCCCGGGGGGAATCAGCCCCAGCATTTT. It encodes CASSQYPGGNQPQHF.

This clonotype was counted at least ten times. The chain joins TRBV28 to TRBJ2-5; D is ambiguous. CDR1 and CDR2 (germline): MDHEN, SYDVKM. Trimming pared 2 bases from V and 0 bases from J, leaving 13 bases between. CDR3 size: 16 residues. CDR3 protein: CASSLQVSIYQETQYF. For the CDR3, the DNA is TGTGCCAGCAGTTTACAGGTGTCGATCTACCAAGAGACCCAGTACTTC.

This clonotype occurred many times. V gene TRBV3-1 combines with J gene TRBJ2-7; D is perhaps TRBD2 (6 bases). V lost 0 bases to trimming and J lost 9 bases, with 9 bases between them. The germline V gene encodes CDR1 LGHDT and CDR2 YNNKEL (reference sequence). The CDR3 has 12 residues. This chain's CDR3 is CASSQDRRAQYF. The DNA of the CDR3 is TGTGCCAGCAGCCAAGATCGGAGGGCGCAGTACTTC.

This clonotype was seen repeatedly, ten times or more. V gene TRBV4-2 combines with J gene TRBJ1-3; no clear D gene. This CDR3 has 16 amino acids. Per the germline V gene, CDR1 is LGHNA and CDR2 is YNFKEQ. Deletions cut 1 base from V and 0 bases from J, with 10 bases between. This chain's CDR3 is CASSQGGRPSGNTIYF. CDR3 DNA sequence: TGTGCCAGCAGCCAAGGTGGCCGTCCCTCTGGAAACACCATATATTTT.

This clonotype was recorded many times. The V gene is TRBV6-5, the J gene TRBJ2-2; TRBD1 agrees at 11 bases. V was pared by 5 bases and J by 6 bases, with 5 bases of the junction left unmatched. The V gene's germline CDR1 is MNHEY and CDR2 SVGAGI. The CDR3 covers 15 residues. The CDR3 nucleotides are TGTGCCAGCAGTAGGACAGGGGGCATATCCGGGGAGCTGTTTTTT. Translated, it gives CASSRTGGISGELFF.

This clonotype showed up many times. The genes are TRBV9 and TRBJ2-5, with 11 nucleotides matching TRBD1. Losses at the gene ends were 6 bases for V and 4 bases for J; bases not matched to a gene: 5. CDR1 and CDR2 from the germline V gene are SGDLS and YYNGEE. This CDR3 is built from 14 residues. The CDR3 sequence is CASTFGTGGETQYF. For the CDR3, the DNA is TGTGCCAGCACCTTCGGGACAGGGGGAGAGACCCAGTACTTC.

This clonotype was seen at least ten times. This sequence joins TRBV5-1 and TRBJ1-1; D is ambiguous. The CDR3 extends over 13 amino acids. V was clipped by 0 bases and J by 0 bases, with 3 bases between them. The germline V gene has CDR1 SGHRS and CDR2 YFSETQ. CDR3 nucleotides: TGCGCCAGCAGCTTGGTGATGAACACTGAAGCTTTCTTT. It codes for CASSLVMNTEAFF.

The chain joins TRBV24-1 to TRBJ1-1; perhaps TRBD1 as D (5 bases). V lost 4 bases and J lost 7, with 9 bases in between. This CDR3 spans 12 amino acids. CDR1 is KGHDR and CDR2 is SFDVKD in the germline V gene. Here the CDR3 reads CATSEGRGEAFF. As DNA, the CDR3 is TGTGCCACCAGTGAGGGGCGGGGTGAAGCTTTCTTT.